The following is a T cell receptor (beta chain) sequence with its context. The same CDR3 also results from other DNA sequences found in this sample. The source of the sample is a study of blood T cell repertoires in COVID-19. Study-wide context: Donors in the United States, Italy and Spain gave samples during acute or convalescent COVID-19. Sample material is recorded as cDNA or gDNA derived from T cells, B-cell-depleted T cells, or PBMCs.

As handled by the study authors: Reference gene primer amplification gave estimated nucleated cell counts. Sequencing was performed with immunoSEQ multiplex PCR; in TCRdb, only in-frame clones are kept and a portion is missing. The V and J calls and clone size are taken from that table; D and trimming were inferred from the DNA. Of more than 300,000 clones listed, about 87% are singletons. The germline V gene encodes CDR1 KGHDR and CDR2 SFDVKD. V lost 3 bases and J 5 bases, leaving 6 bases between the germline ends. There are 12 residues in the CDR3. The Seattle patients, enrolled during active infection, were followed longitudinally.

The TCR originated in a woman in her 30s with COVID-19, enrolled during active disease. Sample: peripheral blood. The genes are TRBV24-1 and TRBJ1-2; D gene ambiguous. CDR3 protein: CATSDGPYGYTF. CDR3 bases: TGTGCCACCAGTGATGGGCCTTATGGCTACACCTTC.